This is a list of T cell receptor beta chains from one sample in a study of Graves' ophthalmopathy and Graves' hyperthyroidism. MiXCR was run by TCRdb on the multiplex PCR reads, yielding one entry per CDR3 protein. The table shows about 740,000 distinct CDR3 sequences, with 40% occurring only once. Sample: peripheral blood. These TCRs come from an adult man with Graves' ophthalmopathy. The CDR3 runs from the conserved cysteine through the conserved F or W. Fields, in order: V gene, D gene, clone size, J gene, CDR3 protein, CDR3 DNA. The D gene is left open where the match is weak. For some rows the clone size is stated as once, few or many, or as a class when expanded; others skip it.

v_gene: TRBV28; d_gene: NA; abundance: NA; j_gene: TRBJ2-5; CDR3aa: CASSFLMRIQETQYF; CDR3nt: TGTGCCAGCAGTTTCCTAATGCGGATCCAAGAGACCCAGTACTTC
v_gene: TRBV30; d_gene: TRBD1; abundance: NA; j_gene: TRBJ1-2; CDR3aa: CAWSTKGQGIYGYTF; CDR3nt: TGTGCCTGGAGTACCAAGGGACAGGGAATCTATGGCTACACCTTC
v_gene: TRBV6-1; d_gene: NA; abundance: NA; j_gene: TRBJ1-1; CDR3aa: CASRGRQAMGTEAFF; CDR3nt: TGTGCCAGCAGGGGAAGACAGGCCATGGGCACTGAAGCTTTCTTT
v_gene: TRBV6-1; d_gene: TRBD2; abundance: few; j_gene: TRBJ2-2; CDR3aa: CASSFVRGVEELFF; CDR3nt: TGTGCCAGCAGTTTTGTACGGGGGGTGGAAGAGCTGTTTTTT
v_gene: TRBV29-1; d_gene: NA; abundance: NA; j_gene: TRBJ1-1; CDR3aa: CSVWGAEAFF; CDR3nt: TGCAGCGTCTGGGGAGCTGAAGCTTTCTTT
v_gene: TRBV7-2; d_gene: NA; abundance: NA; j_gene: TRBJ1-5; CDR3aa: CASSLDRDSNQPQHF; CDR3nt: TGTGCCAGCAGCTTAGACAGGGATAGCAATCAGCCCCAGCATTTT
v_gene: TRBV5-1; d_gene: TRBD2; abundance: few; j_gene: TRBJ2-2; CDR3aa: CASKASGGPGELFF; CDR3nt: TGCGCCAGCAAAGCTAGCGGGGGACCCGGGGAGCTGTTTTTT
v_gene: TRBV2; d_gene: NA; abundance: NA; j_gene: TRBJ2-5; CDR3aa: CASSLGGDEETQYF; CDR3nt: TGTGCCAGCAGCCTGGGCGGGGACGAGGAGACCCAGTACTTC
v_gene: TRBV4-3; d_gene: TRBD1; abundance: NA; j_gene: TRBJ2-7; CDR3aa: CASSQDLRTGGYEQYF; CDR3nt: TGCGCCAGCAGCCAAGATCTCAGGACAGGGGGCTACGAGCAGTACTTC
v_gene: TRBV25-1; d_gene: NA; abundance: NA; j_gene: TRBJ2-2; CDR3aa: CASSMLEFPNTGELFF; CDR3nt: TGTGCCAGTAGTATGTTAGAGTTTCCGAACACCGGGGAGCTGTTTTTT
v_gene: TRBV7-2; d_gene: TRBD2; abundance: few; j_gene: TRBJ2-7; CDR3aa: CASSPQGSGSYYNEQYF; CDR3nt: TGTGCCAGCAGCCCCCAGGGTAGCGGGAGCTATTACAACGAGCAGTACTTC
v_gene: TRBV2; d_gene: NA; abundance: few; j_gene: TRBJ1-2; CDR3aa: CASSGGGARGYTF; CDR3nt: TGTGCCAGCAGTGGGGGTGGGGCTCGTGGCTACACCTTC
v_gene: TRBV7-8; d_gene: NA; abundance: few; j_gene: TRBJ1-5; CDR3aa: CASSLFFRLIQPQHF; CDR3nt: TGTGCCAGCAGCTTATTCTTCAGGCTGATTCAGCCCCAGCATTTT
v_gene: TRBV28; d_gene: NA; abundance: NA; j_gene: TRBJ2-5; CDR3aa: CASSSQGLRETQYF; CDR3nt: TGTGCCAGCAGTTCCCAGGGGTTGCGAGAGACCCAGTACTTC
v_gene: TRBV9; d_gene: NA; abundance: many; j_gene: TRBJ1-3; CDR3aa: CASSPDWDGKAYF; CDR3nt: TGTGCCAGCAGCCCTGATTGGGACGGAAAGGCATATTTT
v_gene: TRBV7-9; d_gene: NA; abundance: NA; j_gene: TRBJ2-1; CDR3aa: CASSSQGTDEQFF; CDR3nt: TGTGCCAGCAGCTCACAGGGAACCGATGAGCAGTTCTTC
v_gene: TRBV2; d_gene: TRBD2; abundance: many; j_gene: TRBJ2-5; CDR3aa: CASSEALAGVLSAQYF; CDR3nt: TGTGCCAGCAGTGAAGCGCTAGCGGGAGTCCTTTCGGCCCAGTACTTC
v_gene: TRBV5-1; d_gene: NA; abundance: NA; j_gene: TRBJ2-7; CDR3aa: CASSPGSMGEQYF; CDR3nt: TGCGCCAGCAGCCCAGGGTCGATGGGCGAGCAGTACTTC
v_gene: TRBV4-1; d_gene: TRBD1; abundance: NA; j_gene: TRBJ1-2; CDR3aa: CASSQKAGTDGYTF; CDR3nt: TGCGCCAGCAGCCAAAAAGCCGGGACAGATGGCTACACCTTC
v_gene: TRBV7-2; d_gene: TRBD1; abundance: few; j_gene: TRBJ1-2; CDR3aa: CASSTYRGGDGYTF; CDR3nt: TGTGCCAGCAGCACCTACAGGGGTGGAGATGGCTACACCTTC
v_gene: TRBV20-1; d_gene: NA; abundance: NA; j_gene: TRBJ2-1; CDR3aa: CSARDSASYNEQFF; CDR3nt: TGCAGTGCTAGAGACTCGGCTAGCTACAATGAGCAGTTCTTC